These 26 T cell receptor beta chains originate from one sample sequenced in a study of cytomegalovirus exposure and HLA in healthy donors (dated by TCRdb to about 2017). Libraries were built with the immunoSEQ multiplex PCR assay. A mixture of 60 forward primers for TCR Vbeta segments and 13 reverse primers for TCR Jbeta segments was used in the multiplex PCR. The immuneACCESS repertoire file appears here via TCRdb, limited to in-frame rearrangements. These files lack a portion of the clones; in checked studies, under half of the deficit traces to unresolved V genes, and the cause of the others is not known. This sample lists around 85,000 clones; under 90% were detected once. The ten largest clones represent approximately 29% of the sample. The sequencing sample was made of PBMCs. These receptors were taken from a man in his forties or fifties in good health and CMV-seropositive.

The chain employs TRBV5-4 and TRBJ2-7; TRBD2 matches 11 bases. CDR1 and CDR2 (germline): SGHNT, YYREEE (reference sequence). V lost 4 bases to trimming and J lost 2 bases; unmatched junction nucleotides: 2. This CDR3 spans 14 amino acids. The CDR3 DNA follows: TGTGCCAGCAGCAATAGCGGGAGGGCCTACGAGCAGTACTTC. This codes for CASSNSGRAYEQYF.

The V call is TRBV6-1, the J call TRBJ1-5; no clear D. Between the trimmed V and J ends, which lost 8 bases and 3 bases, there was a span of 14 bases. The CDR3 is made up of 14 amino acids. Germline CDR1 reads MNHNS; CDR2 reads SASEGT. The CDR3 protein is CASAPGLFNQPQHF. For the CDR3, the DNA is TGTGCCAGCGCTCCTGGACTTTTCAATCAGCCCCAGCATTTT.

J is TRBJ2-7 and V is TRBV15; 9 bases agree with TRBD1. The CDR3 is made up of 16 amino acids. Losses at the gene ends were 2 bases for V and 0 bases for J; bases not matched to a gene: 5. Germline values: CDR1 LNHNV, CDR2 YYDKDF (reference sequence). The CDR3, as DNA: TGTGCCACCAGCAGAAACAGGGGGCCGACCTCCTACGAGCAGTACTTC. Protein: CATSRNRGPTSYEQYF.

This chain links TRBV27 with TRBJ2-5, with a tentative D call TRBD1 (8 bases). Deletions cut 4 bases from V and 1 base from J, with 16 bases between. CDR3 size: 16 residues. Germline CDR1 reads MNHEY; CDR2 reads SMNVEV (reference sequence). Here the CDR3 DNA reads TGTGCCAGCAGTTCCCCCTACAGGGGGGGCCAAGAGACCCAGTACTTC. This translates into CASSSPYRGGQETQYF.

This clone was recorded once. The chain links TRBV7-9 to TRBJ2-1; 10 positions match TRBD1. Germline CDR1 is SEHNR and CDR2 is FQNEAQ (reference sequence). V shed 6 bases, J shed 5 bases, and the junction held 13 bases outside the gene matches. The CDR3 is 17 amino acids. The CDR3 DNA follows: TGTGCCAGCAGACCTTGGGGGGACAGGGGAGCCAACAATGAGCAGTTCTTC. The encoded protein is CASRPWGDRGANNEQFF.

The chain carries TRBV5-1 and TRBJ1-1; no clear D gene. CDR3 length: 14 amino acids. Germline loops: CDR1 SGHRS, CDR2 YFSETQ. The ends were cut back, 1 base at V and 3 bases at J, with 10 bases in the middle. The DNA for the CDR3 is TGCGCCAGCAGCTTGCCCCCCGGAGACACTGAAGCTTTCTTT. Encoded protein: CASSLPPGDTEAFF.

This chain links TRBV29-1 with TRBJ1-2, with D uncertain. CDR1 and CDR2 from the germline V gene are SQVTM and ANQGSEA. This CDR3 comprises 11 residues. Trimming removed 6 bases from V and 4 bases from J, with 9 bases in between. The DNA for the CDR3 is TGCAGCGTCCGGGGAGCCTATGGCTACACCTTC. It translates to CSVRGAYGYTF. The full variable domain, in which reference TRBV29-1 and TRBJ1-2 provide the parts outside the CDR3, is SAVISQKPSRDICQRGTSLTIQCQVDSQVTMMFWYRQQPGQSLTLIATANQGSEATYESGFVIDKFPISRPNLTFSTLTVSNMSPEDSSIYLCSVRGAYGYTFGSGTRLTVV.

The rearrangement joins TRBV5-1 to TRBJ2-1; D ambiguous. Germline values: CDR1 SGHRS, CDR2 YFSETQ. The CDR3 loop spans 16 amino acids. V lost 7 bases and J 0 bases, leaving 17 bases between the germline ends. CDR3 region: CASLPDSSSSYNEQFF. DNA of the CDR3: TGCGCCAGCCTCCCAGATTCGTCTTCCTCCTACAATGAGCAGTTCTTC. The full variable domain, rest sourced from reference TRBV5-1 and TRBJ2-1, is KAGVTQTPRYLIKTRGQQVTLSCSPISGHRSVSWYQQTPGQGLQFLFEYFSETQRNKGNFPGRFSGRQFSNSRSEMNVSTLELGDSALYLCASLPDSSSSYNEQFFGPGTRLTVL.

The chain couples TRBV4-3 to TRBJ1-3, with 10 bases that match TRBD1. Germline trimming cut 3 bases from V and 4 bases from J; bases unmatched to any gene: 9. Germline CDR1 is LGHNA and CDR2 is YSLEER. The CDR3 length is 17 residues. In DNA form, the CDR3 reads TGCGCCAGCAGCCAGGACCCCGGGACAGGGGCCGGAAACACCATATATTTT. Its translation is CASSQDPGTGAGNTIYF.

The rearrangement links TRBV6-1 to TRBJ1-5, with a tentative D call TRBD1 (6 bases). The CDR3 extends over 15 amino acids. Germline V CDR1 and CDR2: MNHNS, SASEGT. Trimming removed 3 bases at V and 0 bases at J, with 9 bases between. The CDR3 protein is CASSEDSYSNQPQHF. The DNA for the CDR3 is TGTGCCAGCAGTGAGGACAGTTATAGCAATCAGCCCCAGCATTTT.

The V gene is TRBV12-5, the J gene TRBJ1-1; D is ambiguous. V was trimmed by 6 bases and J by 1 base, leaving 6 bases between them. The CDR3 has 12 residues. In germline, CDR1 is LGHNT, CDR2 FRNRAP. In DNA form, the CDR3 reads TGTGCTAGTGGACCGGGGAACACTGAAGCTTTCTTT. Translated, it gives CASGPGNTEAFF. The full variable domain, rest sourced from reference TRBV12-5 and TRBJ1-1, is DARVTQTPRHKVTEMGQEVTMRCQPILGHNTVFWYRQTMMQGLELLAYFRNRAPLDDSGMPKDRFSAEMPDATLATLKIQPSEPRDSAVYFCASGPGNTEAFFGQGTRLTVV.

The chain uses TRBV12-5 and TRBJ2-7, with D maybe TRBD2 (6 bases). Deletions cut 4 bases from V and 6 bases from J, with 13 bases between. The CDR3 has 13 amino acids. In germline, CDR1 is LGHNT, CDR2 FRNRAP. CDR3 coding DNA: TGTGCTAGTGGTTCGGGGGTTCTGTTCGAGCAGTACTTC. It is translated as CASGSGVLFEQYF.

This clone was seen a few times. CDR3 DNA: TGTGCCAGCAGCCTCCCTGGGGGGGGTGGAACCGGGGAGCTGTTTTTT. It codes for CASSLPGGGGTGELFF. V usage is TRBV5-4 and J usage is TRBJ2-2; 7 nucleotides line up with TRBD2. Germline CDR1 and CDR2: SGHNT and YYREEE (reference sequence). Trimming at V came to 4 bases and at J to 5 bases, leaving 11 bases not matched to a gene. The CDR3 is 16 amino acids. The entire variable domain, with the rest obtained from reference TRBV5-4 and TRBJ2-2, is as follows: ETGVTQSPTHLIKTRGQQVTLRCSSQSGHNTVSWYQQALGQGPQFIFQYYREEENGRGNFPPRFSGLQFPNYSSELNVNALELDDSALYLCASSLPGGGGTGELFFGEGSRLTVL.

This clone was picked up a small number of times. The chain links TRBV18 to TRBJ2-7; 8 nucleotides match TRBD2. The CDR3 covers 17 residues. Germline V gene sequence: CDR1 KGHSH, CDR2 LQKENI. The J segment lost 5 bases and the V segment lost 3 bases, leaving 15 bases of the junction unmatched. Written as DNA, the CDR3 is TGTGCCAGCTCACCCCCAGGGGCGGGAGGACCAATTGACGAGCAGTACTTC. Its protein product is CASSPPGAGGPIDEQYF.

In this sample, this clone turned up once. This rearrangement joins TRBV18 to TRBJ1-1; 8 bases align to TRBD1. After removal of 2 bases from V and 0 bases from J, the junction contained 5 bases not matched to a gene. This CDR3 is 16 amino acids long. Per the germline V gene, CDR1 is KGHSH and CDR2 is LQKENI. The CDR3 sequence is CASSPSGQGMNTEAFF. In nucleotides, the CDR3 is TGTGCCAGCTCACCATCAGGACAGGGAATGAACACTGAAGCTTTCTTT.

This clone was observed a handful of times. The chain carries TRBV11-2 and TRBJ1-2; D remains unclear. CDR1 is SGHAT, CDR2 FQNNGV, per germline. Deletions cut 6 bases from V and 9 bases from J, with 20 bases between. This CDR3 is 14 amino acids long. The CDR3 sequence: CASSETAGQKRYTF. CDR3 nucleotides: TGTGCCAGCAGTGAAACGGCAGGTCAGAAACGCTACACCTTC.

The chain couples TRBV7-2 to TRBJ1-3; unclear D gene. Trimming shortened V by 5 bases and J by 5 bases, and 7 bases separated the two germline ends. Germline values: CDR1 SGHTA, CDR2 FQGNSA. The CDR3 totals 12 residues. The CDR3 loop is CASSPTRNTIYF. The CDR3 nucleotides are TGTGCCAGCAGCCCAACTCGAAACACCATATATTTT.

The chain employs TRBV2 and TRBJ1-1; 7 nucleotides match TRBD1. This CDR3 spans 12 amino acids. Germline CDR1 and CDR2: SNHLY and FYNNEI. After removal of 6 bases from V and 10 bases from J, the junction contained 8 bases not matched to a gene. The chain's CDR3 is CASSPDRVGAFF. Here the CDR3 DNA reads TGTGCCAGCAGCCCAGACAGGGTTGGAGCTTTCTTT.

The J gene is TRBJ2-3, the V gene TRBV7-8, with D perhaps matching TRBD2 (8 bases). The germline CDR1 and CDR2 sequences are SGHVS and FQNEAQ. The CDR3 sequence is 16 residues long. Between the trimmed V and J ends, which lost 2 bases and 5 bases, there was a span of 17 bases. CDR3 residues: CASSLRTSPGGDTQYF. The CDR3 DNA is TGTGCCAGCAGCTTAAGGACTAGCCCAGGGGGAGATACGCAGTATTTT.

This chain connects TRBV4-2 to TRBJ1-1; no reliable D call. V lost 1 base and J lost 1, with 7 bases in between. The germline gives CDR1 LGHNA, CDR2 YNFKEQ. CDR3 size: 14 residues. CDR3 bases: TGTGCCAGCAGCCAAGCGGGAAGGAACACTGAAGCTTTCTTT. Translating it yields CASSQAGRNTEAFF.

This chain links TRBV11-2 with TRBJ2-3, with 8 bases aligning to TRBD2. J was trimmed by 0 bases and V by 5 bases; bases with no gene match: 4. The germline V gene encodes CDR1 SGHAT and CDR2 FQNNGV. The length of the CDR3 is 15 residues. This CDR3 is CASSLLAESTDTQYF. The CDR3 DNA sequence: TGTGCCAGCAGCCTACTAGCGGAAAGCACAGATACGCAGTATTTT. The whole variable domain, remainder taken from reference TRBV11-2 and TRBJ2-3, is EAGVAQSPRYKIIEKRQSVAFWCNPISGHATLYWYQQILGQGPKLLIQFQNNGVVDDSQLPKDRFSAERLKGVDSTLKIQPAKLEDSAVYLCASSLLAESTDTQYFGPGTRLTVL.

The J gene is TRBJ2-7, the V gene TRBV6-6; no clear D. The length of the CDR3 is 13 residues. V was trimmed by 5 bases and J by 3 bases, leaving 11 bases between them. CDR1 MNHNY and CDR2 SVGAGI come from the germline V gene (reference sequence). The CDR3 is CASSNPSGYEQYF. The DNA for the CDR3 is TGTGCCAGCAGTAACCCCTCGGGCTACGAGCAGTACTTC.

The chain has TRBV6-1 and TRBJ1-1; no firm D call. The CDR3 is 15 amino acids. The germline V and J ends were trimmed by 11 bases and 5 bases, with 24 bases remaining between them. CDR1 is MNHNS and CDR2 is SASEGT in the germline V gene. The CDR3 DNA is TGTGCCTCAGCGGAAGAAGATTTTGGACGGACTGAAGCTTTCTTT. Translated, it gives CASAEEDFGRTEAFF.

This clone was picked up a small number of times. The V gene is TRBV6-1, the J gene TRBJ1-1; D unclear. The CDR3 extends over 11 amino acids. Germline V gene data show CDR1 as MNHNS and CDR2 as SASEGT. V was clipped by 5 bases and J by 3 bases, with 4 bases between them. The CDR3 nucleotides are TGTGCCAGCAGTATATACACTGAAGCTTTCTTT. Residues: CASSIYTEAFF.

The chain recombines TRBV6-5 with TRBJ2-3, with TRBD2 matching over 8 bases. Germline CDR1 and CDR2: MNHEY and SVGAGI. V lost 5 bases to trimming and J lost 4 bases; unmatched junction nucleotides: 8. CDR3 length: 15 amino acids. In DNA form, the CDR3 reads TGTGCCAGCAGTAGGAGCGGGAGCTTCTCAGATACGCAGTATTTT. It yields the protein CASSRSGSFSDTQYF.

A word on this clone: Sequence at one end of the junction differs from germline and may be a read error. The same CDR3 is also encoded by other DNA sequences in this sample. The chain uses TRBV10-3 and TRBJ2-6; 7 bases match TRBD1. CDR1 and CDR2 (germline): ENHRY, SYGVKD. The CDR3 has 14 amino acids. The CDR3 DNA sequence: TGCGCCATCAGTGTATTGAAGGGGGCCAACGGCCTGACTTTC. Protein: CAISVLKGANGLTF.